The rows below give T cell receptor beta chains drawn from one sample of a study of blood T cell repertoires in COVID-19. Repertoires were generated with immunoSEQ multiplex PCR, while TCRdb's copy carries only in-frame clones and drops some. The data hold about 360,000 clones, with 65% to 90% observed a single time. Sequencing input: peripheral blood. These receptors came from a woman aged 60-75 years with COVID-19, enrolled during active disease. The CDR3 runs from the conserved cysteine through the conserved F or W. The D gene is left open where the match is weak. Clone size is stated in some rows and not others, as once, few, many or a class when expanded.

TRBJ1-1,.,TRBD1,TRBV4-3,CASSQLGQGQVTEAFF,TGCGCCAGCAGCCAACTGGGACAGGGGCAGGTCACTGAAGCTTTCTTT
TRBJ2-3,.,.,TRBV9,CASSVADSHPTDTQYF,TGTGCCAGCAGCGTAGCCGACTCCCATCCCACAGATACGCAGTATTTT
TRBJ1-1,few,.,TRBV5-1,CAISTDGEGEAFF,TGCGCCATCTCCACGGATGGGGAGGGTGAAGCTTTCTTT
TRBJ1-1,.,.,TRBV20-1,CSASGRTPRGLNTEAFF,TGCAGTGCTAGTGGAAGGACGCCTAGGGGTCTGAACACTGAAGCTTTCTTT
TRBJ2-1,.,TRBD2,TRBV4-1,CASSQAWSGGYNEQFF,TGCGCCAGCAGCCAAGCATGGAGCGGGGGGTACAATGAGCAGTTCTTC
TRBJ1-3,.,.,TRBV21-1,CASSIFISGGYGNTIYF,TGTGCCAGCAGCATATTCATTTCTGGAGGGTACGGAAACACCATATATTTT
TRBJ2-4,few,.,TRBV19,CASSIDGRGHKNIQYF,TGTGCCAGTAGTATAGACGGGCGGGGCCACAAAAACATTCAGTACTTC
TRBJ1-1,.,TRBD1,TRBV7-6,CASSPTIETGGLEAFF,TGTGCCAGCAGCCCAACGATCGAGACAGGGGGCCTTGAAGCTTTCTTT
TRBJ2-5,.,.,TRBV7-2,CASSPLKRAQYF,TGTGCCAGCAGCCCCCTCAAGAGGGCCCAGTACTTC
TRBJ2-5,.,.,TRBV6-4,CASSPGMGETQYF,TGTGCCAGCAGTCCCGGGATGGGAGAGACCCAGTACTTC
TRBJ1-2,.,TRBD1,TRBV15,CATSRGRGTGVKVYDYTF,TGTGCCACCAGCAGAGGTCGAGGAACAGGGGTAAAGGTCTATGACTACACCTTC
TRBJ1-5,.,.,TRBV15,CATSRGEVGGRDQPQHF,TGTGCCACCAGCAGGGGCGAGGTTGGGGGGAGAGATCAGCCCCAGCATTTT
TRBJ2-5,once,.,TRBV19,CASSSGETQYF,TGTGCCAGTAGCTCGGGGGAGACCCAGTACTTC
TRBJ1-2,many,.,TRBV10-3,CAVAQGLDYGYTF,TGTGCCGTCGCCCAGGGGCTTGATTATGGCTACACCTTC
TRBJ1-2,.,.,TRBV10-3,CAISEDRPPNYGYTF,TGTGCCATCAGTGAGGACAGACCACCTAACTATGGCTACACCTTC
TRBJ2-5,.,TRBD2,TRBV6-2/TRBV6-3,CASSYLLGTSGVNQETQYF,TGTGCCAGCAGTTATTTACTAGGGACTAGCGGTGTTAACCAAGAGACCCAGTACTTC
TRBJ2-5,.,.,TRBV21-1,CASSKGDRGSRETQYF,TGTGCCAGCAGCAAAGGGGACAGGGGGAGCAGAGAGACCCAGTACTTC
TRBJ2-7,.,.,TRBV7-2,CASSQTGTPWAYEQYF,TGTGCCAGCAGTCAAACCGGGACACCCTGGGCCTACGAGCAGTACTTC
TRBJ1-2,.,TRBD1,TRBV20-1,CSASPPDRVVYGYTF,TGCAGTGCTAGTCCCCCCGACAGGGTGGTCTATGGCTACACCTTC
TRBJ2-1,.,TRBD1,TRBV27,CASSLGWTGGTHEQFF,TGTGCCAGCAGTTTAGGTTGGACAGGGGGTACACATGAGCAGTTCTTC
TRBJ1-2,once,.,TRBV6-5,CASRSTGSLYGYTF,TGTGCCAGCAGATCCACGGGATCCCTCTATGGCTACACCTTC
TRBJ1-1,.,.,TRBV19,CASSQQGIDTEAFF,TGTGCCAGTAGCCAACAGGGAATCGACACTGAAGCTTTCTTT
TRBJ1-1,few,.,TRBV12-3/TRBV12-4,CASSMAGQGAFF,TGTGCCAGCAGCATGGCCGGGCAGGGAGCTTTCTTT
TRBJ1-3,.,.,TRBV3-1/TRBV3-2,CASSRPGTGNTIYF,TGTGCCAGCAGCCGGCCAGGGACTGGAAACACCATATATTTT